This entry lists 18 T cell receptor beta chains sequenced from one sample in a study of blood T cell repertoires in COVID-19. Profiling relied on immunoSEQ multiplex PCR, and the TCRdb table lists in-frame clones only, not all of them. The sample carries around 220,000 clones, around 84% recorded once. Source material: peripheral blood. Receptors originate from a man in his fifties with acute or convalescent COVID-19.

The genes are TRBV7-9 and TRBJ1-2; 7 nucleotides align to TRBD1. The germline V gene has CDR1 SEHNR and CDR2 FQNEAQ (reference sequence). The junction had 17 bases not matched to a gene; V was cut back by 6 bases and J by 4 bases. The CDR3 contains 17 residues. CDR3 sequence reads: CASSHPRGNVITYGYTF. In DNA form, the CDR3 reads TGTGCCAGCAGTCACCCCAGGGGGAACGTCATCACCTATGGCTACACCTTC.

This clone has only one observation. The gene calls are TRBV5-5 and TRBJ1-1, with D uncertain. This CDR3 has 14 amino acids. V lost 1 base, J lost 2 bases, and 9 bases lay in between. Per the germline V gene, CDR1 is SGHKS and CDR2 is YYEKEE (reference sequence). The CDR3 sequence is CASSLQRLNTEAFF. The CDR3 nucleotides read TGTGCCAGCAGCTTGCAGCGGTTAAACACTGAAGCTTTCTTT. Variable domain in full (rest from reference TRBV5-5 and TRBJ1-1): DAGVTQSPTHLIKTRGQQVTLRCSPISGHKSVSWYQQVLGQGPQFIFQYYEKEERGRGNFPDRFSARQFPNYSSELNVNALLLGDSALYLCASSLQRLNTEAFFGQGTRLTVV.

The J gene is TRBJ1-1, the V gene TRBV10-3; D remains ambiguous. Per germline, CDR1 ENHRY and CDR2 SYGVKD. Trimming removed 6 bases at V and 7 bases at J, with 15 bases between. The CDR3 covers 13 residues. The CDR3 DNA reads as TGTGCCATCAGACCCGTCCCAACGGGTGAAGCTTTCTTT. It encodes CAIRPVPTGEAFF.

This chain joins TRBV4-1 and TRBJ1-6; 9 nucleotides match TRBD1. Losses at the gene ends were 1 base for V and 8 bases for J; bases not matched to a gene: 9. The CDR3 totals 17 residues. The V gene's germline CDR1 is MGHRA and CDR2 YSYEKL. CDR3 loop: CASSQASPGQGYSPLHF. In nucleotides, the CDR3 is TGCGCCAGCAGCCAAGCTTCCCCGGGACAGGGATATTCACCCCTCCACTTT.

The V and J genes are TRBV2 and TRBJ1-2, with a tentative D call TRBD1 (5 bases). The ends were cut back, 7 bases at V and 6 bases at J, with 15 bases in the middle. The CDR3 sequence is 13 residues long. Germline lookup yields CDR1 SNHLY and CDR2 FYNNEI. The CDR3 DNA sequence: TGTGCCAGCATCCTTGGATCGGGGGATGGCTACACCTTC. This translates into CASILGSGDGYTF.

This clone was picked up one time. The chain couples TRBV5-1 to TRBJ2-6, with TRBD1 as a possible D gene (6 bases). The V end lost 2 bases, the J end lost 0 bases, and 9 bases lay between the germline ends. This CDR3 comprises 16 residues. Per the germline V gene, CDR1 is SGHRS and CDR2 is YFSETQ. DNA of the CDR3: TGCGCCAGCAGCTTACAGGGTTACTCTGGGGCCAACGTCCTGACTTTC. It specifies CASSLQGYSGANVLTF.

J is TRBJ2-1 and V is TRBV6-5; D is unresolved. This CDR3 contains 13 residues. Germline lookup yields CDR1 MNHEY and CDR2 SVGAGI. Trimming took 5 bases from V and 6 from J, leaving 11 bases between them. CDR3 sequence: CASSRPSGNEQFF. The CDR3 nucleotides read TGTGCCAGCAGTAGACCTTCAGGCAATGAGCAGTTCTTC.

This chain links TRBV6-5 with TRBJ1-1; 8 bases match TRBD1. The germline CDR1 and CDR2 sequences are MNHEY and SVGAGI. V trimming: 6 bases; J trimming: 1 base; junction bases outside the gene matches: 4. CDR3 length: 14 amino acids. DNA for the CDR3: TGTGCCAGCAGACGGACAGGGACGAACACTGAAGCTTTCTTT. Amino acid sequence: CASRRTGTNTEAFF.

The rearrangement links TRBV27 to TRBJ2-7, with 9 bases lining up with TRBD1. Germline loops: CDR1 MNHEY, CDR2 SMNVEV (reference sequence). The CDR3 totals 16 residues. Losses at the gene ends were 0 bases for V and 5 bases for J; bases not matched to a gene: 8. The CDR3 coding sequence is TGTGCCAGCAGTTTATCCGGGACAGGGACTGCGGACGAGCAGTACTTC. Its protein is CASSLSGTGTADEQYF.

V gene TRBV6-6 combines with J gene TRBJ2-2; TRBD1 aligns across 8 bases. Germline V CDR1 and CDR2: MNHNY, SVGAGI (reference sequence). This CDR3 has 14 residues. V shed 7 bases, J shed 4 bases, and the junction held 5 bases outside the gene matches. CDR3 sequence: CASTMDRVTGELFF. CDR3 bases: TGTGCCAGCACCATGGACAGGGTCACCGGGGAGCTGTTTTTT.

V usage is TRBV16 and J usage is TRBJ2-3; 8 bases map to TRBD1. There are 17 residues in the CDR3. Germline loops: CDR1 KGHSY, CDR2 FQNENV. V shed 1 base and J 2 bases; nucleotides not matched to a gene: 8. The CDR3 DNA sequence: TGTGCCAGCAGCCAATGGGCAGGGGGCATATCCACAGATACGCAGTATTTT. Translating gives CASSQWAGGISTDTQYF.

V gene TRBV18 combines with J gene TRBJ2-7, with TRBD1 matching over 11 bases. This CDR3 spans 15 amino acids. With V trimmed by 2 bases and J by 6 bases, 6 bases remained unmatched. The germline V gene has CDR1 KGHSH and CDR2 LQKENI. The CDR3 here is CASSPSGQGALEQYF. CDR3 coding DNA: TGTGCCAGCTCACCAAGTGGACAGGGGGCCCTCGAGCAGTACTTC.

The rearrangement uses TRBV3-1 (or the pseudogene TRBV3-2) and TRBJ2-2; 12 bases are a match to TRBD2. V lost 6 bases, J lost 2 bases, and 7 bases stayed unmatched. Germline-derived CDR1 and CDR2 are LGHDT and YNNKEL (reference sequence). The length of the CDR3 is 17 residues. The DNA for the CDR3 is TGTGCCAGCAGACTTGGACTAGCGGGGCTTAACACCGGGGAGCTGTTTTTT. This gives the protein CASRLGLAGLNTGELFF.

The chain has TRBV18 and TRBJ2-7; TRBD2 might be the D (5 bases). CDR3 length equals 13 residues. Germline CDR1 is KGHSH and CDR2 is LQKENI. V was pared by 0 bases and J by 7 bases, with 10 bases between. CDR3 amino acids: CASSPPAGGEQYF. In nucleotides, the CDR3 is TGTGCCAGCTCACCACCGGCGGGTGGAGAGCAGTACTTC.

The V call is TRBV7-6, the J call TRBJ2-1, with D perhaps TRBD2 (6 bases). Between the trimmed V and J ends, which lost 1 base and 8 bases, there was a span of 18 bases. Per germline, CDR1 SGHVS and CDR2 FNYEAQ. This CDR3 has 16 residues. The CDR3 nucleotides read TGTGCCAGCAGCTTAGGAGGAGGGTACAGCAGCGATGAGCAGTTCTTC. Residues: CASSLGGGYSSDEQFF.

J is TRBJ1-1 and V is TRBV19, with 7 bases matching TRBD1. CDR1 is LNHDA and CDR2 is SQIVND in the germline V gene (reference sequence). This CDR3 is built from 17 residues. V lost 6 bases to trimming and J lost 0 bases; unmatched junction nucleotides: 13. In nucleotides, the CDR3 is TGTGCCAGTAGCCGCTTCACTGGCAGGGGGGTGAACACTGAAGCTTTCTTT. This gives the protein CASSRFTGRGVNTEAFF. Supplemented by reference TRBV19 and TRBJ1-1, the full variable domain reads DGGITQSPKYLFRKEGQNVTLSCEQNLNHDAMYWYRQDPGQGLRLIYYSQIVNDFQKGDIAEGYSVSREKKESFPLTVTSAQKNPTAFYLCASSRFTGRGVNTEAFFGQGTRLTVV.

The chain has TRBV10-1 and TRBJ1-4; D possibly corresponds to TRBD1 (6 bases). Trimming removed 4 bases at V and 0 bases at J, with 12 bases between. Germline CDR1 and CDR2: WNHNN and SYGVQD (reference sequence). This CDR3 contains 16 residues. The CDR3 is CASSAGRGATNEKLFF. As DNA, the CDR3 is TGCGCCAGCAGTGCGGGCAGGGGAGCAACTAATGAAAAACTGTTTTTT.

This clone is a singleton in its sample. The CDR3 DNA reads TGTGCCAGCAGCTTGTACAGCTACAACACTGAAGCTTTCTTT. This translates into CASSLYSYNTEAFF. The rearrangement uses TRBV5-6 and TRBJ1-1; no reliable D call. The CDR3 totals 14 residues. Germline V gene data show CDR1 as SGHDT and CDR2 as YYEEEE. Trimming left V 1 base short and J 2 bases short, with 9 bases between.